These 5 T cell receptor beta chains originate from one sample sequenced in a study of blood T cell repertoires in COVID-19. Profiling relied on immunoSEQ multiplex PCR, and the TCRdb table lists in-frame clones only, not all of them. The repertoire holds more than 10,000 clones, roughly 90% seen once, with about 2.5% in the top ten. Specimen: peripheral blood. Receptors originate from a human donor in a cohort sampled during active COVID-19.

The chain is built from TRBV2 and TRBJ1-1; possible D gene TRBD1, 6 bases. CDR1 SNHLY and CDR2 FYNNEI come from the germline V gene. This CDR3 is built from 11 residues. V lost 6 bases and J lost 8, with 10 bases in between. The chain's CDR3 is CASRTGLEAFF. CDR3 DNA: TGTGCCAGCAGGACAGGTTTAGAAGCTTTCTTT. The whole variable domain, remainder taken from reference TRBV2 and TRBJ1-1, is EPEVTQTPSHQVTQMGQEVILRCVPISNHLYFYWYRQILGQKVEFLVSFYNNEISEKSEIFDDQFSVERPDGSNFTLKIRSTKLEDSAMYFCASRTGLEAFFGQGTRLTVV.

The CDR3 DNA is TGTGCCACCAGCTTGGGACACGATTATGGCTACACCTTC. This gives the protein CATSLGHDYGYTF. The chain combines TRBV15 with TRBJ1-2; perhaps TRBD1 as D (6 bases). The CDR3 runs 13 residues. The V gene lost 5 bases and the J gene lost 5 bases, with 12 bases spanning the gap. Germline CDR1 LNHNV, CDR2 YYDKDF (reference sequence).

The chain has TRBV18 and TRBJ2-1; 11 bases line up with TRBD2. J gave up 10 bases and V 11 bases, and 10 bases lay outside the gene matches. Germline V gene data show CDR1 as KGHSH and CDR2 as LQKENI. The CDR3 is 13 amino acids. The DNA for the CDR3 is TGTGCCGGACTAGCGGGCCCGGGAGGGGAGCAGTTCTTC. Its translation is CAGLAGPGGEQFF.

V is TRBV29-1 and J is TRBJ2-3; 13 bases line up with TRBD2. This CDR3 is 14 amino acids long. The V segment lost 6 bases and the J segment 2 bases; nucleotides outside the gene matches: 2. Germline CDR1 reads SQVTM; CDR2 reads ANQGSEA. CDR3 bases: TGCAGCGTCACTAGCGGGGGGGCCACAGATACGCAGTATTTT. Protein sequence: CSVTSGGATDTQYF.

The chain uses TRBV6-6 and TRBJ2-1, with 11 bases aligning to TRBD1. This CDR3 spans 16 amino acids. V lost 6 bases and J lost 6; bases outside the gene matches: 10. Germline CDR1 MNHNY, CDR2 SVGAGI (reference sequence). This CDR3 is CASSSLPGQGGNEQFF. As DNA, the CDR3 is TGTGCCAGCAGCTCCCTCCCGGGACAGGGGGGCAATGAGCAGTTCTTC.